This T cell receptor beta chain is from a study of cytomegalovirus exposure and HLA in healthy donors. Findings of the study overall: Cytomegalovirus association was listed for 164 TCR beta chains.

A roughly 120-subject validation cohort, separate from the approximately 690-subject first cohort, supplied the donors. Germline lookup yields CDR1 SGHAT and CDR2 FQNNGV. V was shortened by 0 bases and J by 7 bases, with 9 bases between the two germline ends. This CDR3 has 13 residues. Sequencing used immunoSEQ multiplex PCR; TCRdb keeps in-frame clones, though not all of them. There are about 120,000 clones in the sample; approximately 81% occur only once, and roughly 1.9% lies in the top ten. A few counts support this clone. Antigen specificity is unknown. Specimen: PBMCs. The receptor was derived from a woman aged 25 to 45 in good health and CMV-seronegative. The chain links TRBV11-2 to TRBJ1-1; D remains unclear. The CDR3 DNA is TGTGCCAGCAGCTTAGATGCGGATTTTGAAGCTTTCTTT. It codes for CASSLDADFEAFF.